This entry lists 10 T cell receptor beta chains sequenced from one sample in a study of radiotherapy plus CTLA-4 blockade in lung cancer. Clones were sequenced by immunoSEQ multiplex PCR, and TCRdb holds only the in-frame ones, with some missing. There are some 78,000 clones in the sample; 75% to 90% occur only once, and 2% to 2.5% lies in the top ten. Source: peripheral blood, taken from a patient treated with radiotherapy plus ipilimumab. These receptor sequences come from a human donor with non-small cell lung cancer who had a partial response to radiotherapy plus ipilimumab.

V and J are TRBV5-8 and TRBJ1-5; a possible D gene is TRBD1 (5 bases). CDR3 length equals 16 residues. The V and J ends lost 5 bases and 6 bases respectively, with 21 bases between them. The germline V gene encodes CDR1 SGHTS and CDR2 YDEGEE. CDR3 nucleotide sequence: TGTGCCAGCAGTCGTCAATTCGGGGGTAGGAGTCAGCCCCAGCATTTT. It yields the protein CASSRQFGGRSQPQHF.

This rearrangement joins TRBV6-6 to TRBJ1-1; no clear D. The CDR3 totals 12 residues. Between the trimmed V and J ends, which lost 0 bases and 13 bases, there was a span of 12 bases. Germline V gene sequence: CDR1 MNHNY, CDR2 SVGAGI (reference sequence). The CDR3 is CASSYSVKKLFF. The CDR3 DNA is TGTGCCAGCAGTTACTCGGTGAAGAAGCTTTTCTTT.

The rearrangement joins TRBV2 to TRBJ1-2; possible D gene TRBD1, 5 bases. Looked up from germline, CDR1 is SNHLY and CDR2 is FYNNEI. CDR3 length equals 12 residues. V lost 8 bases, J lost 7 bases, and 14 bases lay in between. The chain's CDR3 is CASSTGGSGYTF. The DNA for the CDR3 is TGTGCCAGCTCGACGGGGGGATCTGGCTACACCTTC.

The chain has TRBV4-3 and TRBJ1-1; unclear D gene. CDR1 is LGHNA, CDR2 YSLEER, per germline. The CDR3 extends over 15 amino acids. Deletions cut 0 bases from V and 1 base from J, with 9 bases between. The CDR3 DNA reads as TGCGCCAGCAGCCAAGACTCGAGGGAGAACACTGAAGCTTTCTTT. Protein product: CASSQDSRENTEAFF.

The chain links TRBV30 to TRBJ2-3; unclear D gene. Germline CDR1 is GTSNPN and CDR2 is SVGIG (reference sequence). The CDR3 sequence is 14 residues long. The ends were cut back, 3 bases at V and 0 bases at J, with 10 bases in the middle. CDR3: CAWRQSTSTDTQYF. CDR3 DNA: TGTGCCTGGAGACAGTCTACTAGCACAGATACGCAGTATTTT.

This chain uses TRBV10-2 with TRBJ2-5; 11 positions match TRBD1. Trimming at V came to 3 bases and at J to 5 bases, leaving 8 bases not matched to a gene. Germline lookup yields CDR1 WSHSY and CDR2 SAAADI. CDR3 length equals 16 residues. The DNA for the CDR3 is TGCGCCAGCAGTGAATTTCGGACAGGGGGCGGGGAGACCCAGTACTTC. Its protein product is CASSEFRTGGGETQYF.

The chain has TRBV6-5 and TRBJ1-1, with D possibly matching TRBD1 (5 bases). This CDR3 has 14 residues. Germline loops: CDR1 MNHEY, CDR2 SVGAGI. V was shortened by 5 bases and J by 1 base, with 11 bases between the two germline ends. CDR3: CASSRSGGNTEAFF. DNA for the CDR3: TGTGCCAGCAGTAGGAGCGGGGGGAACACTGAAGCTTTCTTT.

The chain carries TRBV6-5 and TRBJ1-2, with D uncertain. From germline, CDR1 is MNHEY and CDR2 SVGAGI. The germline V and J ends were trimmed by 6 bases and 5 bases, with 7 bases remaining between them. This CDR3 spans 11 amino acids. The CDR3 spells CASRREYGYTF. The DNA for the CDR3 is TGTGCCAGCAGACGGGAATATGGCTACACCTTC.

J is TRBJ1-3 and V is TRBV5-6, with 7 bases fitting TRBD1. V lost 4 bases, J lost 0 bases, and 10 bases stayed unmatched. The germline V gene has CDR1 SGHDT and CDR2 YYEEEE. This CDR3 is 17 amino acids long. CDR3 in amino acids: CASSHTNRGRSGNTIYF. The CDR3 DNA follows: TGTGCCAGCAGCCATACCAACAGGGGACGCTCTGGAAACACCATATATTTT.

The chain carries TRBV10-2 and TRBJ2-3; possibly TRBD2 for D (6 bases). Germline loops: CDR1 WSHSY, CDR2 SAAADI. There are 15 residues in the CDR3. Trimming cost V 7 bases and J 6 bases, with 20 bases left between them. In nucleotides, the CDR3 is TGCGCCAGCACCGAGGTAGCGGAGCCGGATGATACGCAGTATTTT. Its protein product is CASTEVAEPDDTQYF.